The rows below give T cell receptor beta chains drawn from one sample of a study of identifying expanded T cells in peripheral blood. Data came from immunoSEQ multiplex PCR; TCRdb stores just in-frame clones and leaves some out. The profile shows about 86,000 clones, 70% to 90% of them singletons. Input material: blood. The receptors were gathered from a person between 18 and 75 years old in good health. CDR3s include the opening cysteine and the closing phenylalanine or tryptophan. D genes are given only for firm matches.

J gene | V gene | D gene | CDR3 DNA | CDR3 protein
TRBJ1-5 | TRBV2 | NA | TGTGCCAGCAGCGACAGCTACAATCAGCCCCAGCATTTT | CASSDSYNQPQHF
TRBJ2-3 | TRBV7-2 | NA | TGTGCCAGCAGCGCCCTGATCCACACAGATACGCAGTATTTT | CASSALIHTDTQYF
TRBJ1-5 | TRBV28 | NA | TGTGCCAGCAATTCGAATCAGCCCCAGCATTTT | CASNSNQPQHF
TRBJ1-3 | TRBV6-6 | TRBD1 | TGTGCCAGCAGCCACGGACAGGCTTACTCTGGAAACACCATATATTTT | CASSHGQAYSGNTIYF
TRBJ1-1 | TRBV5-4 | NA | TGTGCCAGCAGCTTTGGAGGGGTCGGGATGAACACTGAAGCTTTCTTT | CASSFGGVGMNTEAFF
TRBJ2-2 | TRBV4-1 | NA | TGCGCCAGCAGCCAAACCGGGTCATTAGCCGGGGAGCTGTTTTTT | CASSQTGSLAGELFF
TRBJ1-2 | TRBV6-1 | NA | TGTGCCAGCAGTGAAGTCTTCCGGGGCCGCAATGGCTACACCTTC | CASSEVFRGRNGYTF
TRBJ2-5 | TRBV7-2 | NA | TGTGCCAGCAGCGTTCACAGGCAAGAGACCCAGTACTTC | CASSVHRQETQYF
TRBJ2-7 | TRBV4-2 | NA | TGTGCCAGCAGGGCGGGATATTCCTACGAGCAGTACTTC | CASRAGYSYEQYF
TRBJ1-5 | TRBV19 | NA | TGTGCCAGTAGGACTACTGGGGGTAGCAATCAGCCCCAGCATTTT | CASRTTGGSNQPQHF
TRBJ2-1 | TRBV27 | NA | TGTGCCAGCAGTTTCATTGGCAGGGCGAGCTCCTACAATGAGCAGTTCTTC | CASSFIGRASSYNEQFF
TRBJ1-1 | TRBV7-9 | NA | TGTGCCAGCAGCTTAGACAGTGATCCCTGGATGAACACTGAAGCTTTCTTT | CASSLDSDPWMNTEAFF